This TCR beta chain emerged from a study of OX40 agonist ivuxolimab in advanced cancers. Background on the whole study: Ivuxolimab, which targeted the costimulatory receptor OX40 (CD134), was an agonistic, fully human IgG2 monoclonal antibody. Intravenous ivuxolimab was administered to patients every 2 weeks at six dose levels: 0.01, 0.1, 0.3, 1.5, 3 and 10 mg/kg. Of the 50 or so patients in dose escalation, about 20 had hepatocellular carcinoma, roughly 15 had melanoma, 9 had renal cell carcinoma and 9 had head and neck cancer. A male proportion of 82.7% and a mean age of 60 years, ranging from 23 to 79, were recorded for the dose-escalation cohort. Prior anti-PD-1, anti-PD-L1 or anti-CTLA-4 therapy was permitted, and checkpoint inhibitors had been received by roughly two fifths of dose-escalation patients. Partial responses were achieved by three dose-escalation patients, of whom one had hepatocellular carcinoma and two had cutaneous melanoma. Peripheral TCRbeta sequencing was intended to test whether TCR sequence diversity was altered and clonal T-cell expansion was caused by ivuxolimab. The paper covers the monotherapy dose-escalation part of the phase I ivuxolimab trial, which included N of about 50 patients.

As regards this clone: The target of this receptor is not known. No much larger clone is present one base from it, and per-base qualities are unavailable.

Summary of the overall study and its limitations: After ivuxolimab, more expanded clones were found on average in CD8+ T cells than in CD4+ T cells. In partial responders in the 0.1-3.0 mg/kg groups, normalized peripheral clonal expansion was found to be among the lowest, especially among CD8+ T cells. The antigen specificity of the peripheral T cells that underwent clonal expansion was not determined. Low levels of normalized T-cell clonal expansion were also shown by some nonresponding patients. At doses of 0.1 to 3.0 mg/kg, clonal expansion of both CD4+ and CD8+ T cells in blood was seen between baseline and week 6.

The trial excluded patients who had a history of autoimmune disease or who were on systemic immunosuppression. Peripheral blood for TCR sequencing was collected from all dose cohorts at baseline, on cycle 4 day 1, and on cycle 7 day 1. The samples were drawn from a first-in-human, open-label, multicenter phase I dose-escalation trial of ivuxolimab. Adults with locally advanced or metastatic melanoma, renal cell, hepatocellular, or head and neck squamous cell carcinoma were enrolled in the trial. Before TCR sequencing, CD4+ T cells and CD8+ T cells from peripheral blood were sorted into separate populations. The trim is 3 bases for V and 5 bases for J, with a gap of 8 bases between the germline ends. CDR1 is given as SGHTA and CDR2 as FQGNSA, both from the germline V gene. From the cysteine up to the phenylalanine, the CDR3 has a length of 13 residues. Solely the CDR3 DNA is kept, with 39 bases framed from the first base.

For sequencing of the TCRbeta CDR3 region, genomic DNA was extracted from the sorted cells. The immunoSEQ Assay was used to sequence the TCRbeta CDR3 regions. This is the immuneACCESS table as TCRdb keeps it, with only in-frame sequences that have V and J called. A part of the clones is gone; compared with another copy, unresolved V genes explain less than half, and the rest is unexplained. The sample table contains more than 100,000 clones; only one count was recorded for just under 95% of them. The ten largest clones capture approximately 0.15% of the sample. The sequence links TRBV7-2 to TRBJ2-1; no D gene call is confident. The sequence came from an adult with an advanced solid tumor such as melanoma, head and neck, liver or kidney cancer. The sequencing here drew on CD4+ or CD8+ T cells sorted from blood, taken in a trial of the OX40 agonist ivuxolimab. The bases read TGTGCCAGCAGCTTTTATCTAAACAATGAGCAGTTCTTC. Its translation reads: CASSFYLNNEQFF.